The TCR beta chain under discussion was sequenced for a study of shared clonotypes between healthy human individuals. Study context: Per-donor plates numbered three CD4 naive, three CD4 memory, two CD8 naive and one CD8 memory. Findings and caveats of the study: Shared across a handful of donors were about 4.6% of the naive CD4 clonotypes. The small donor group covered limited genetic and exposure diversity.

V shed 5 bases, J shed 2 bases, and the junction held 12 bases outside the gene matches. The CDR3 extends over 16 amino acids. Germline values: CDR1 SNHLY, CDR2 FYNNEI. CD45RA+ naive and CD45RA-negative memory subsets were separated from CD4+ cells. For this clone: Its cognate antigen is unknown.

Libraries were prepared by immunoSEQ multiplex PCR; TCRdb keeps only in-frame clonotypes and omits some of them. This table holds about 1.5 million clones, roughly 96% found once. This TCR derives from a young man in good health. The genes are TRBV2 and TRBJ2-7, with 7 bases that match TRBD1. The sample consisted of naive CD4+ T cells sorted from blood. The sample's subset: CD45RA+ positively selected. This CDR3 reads CASSSWGQIKTYEQYF. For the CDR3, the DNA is TGTGCCAGCAGTTCCTGGGGACAGATTAAAACCTACGAGCAGTACTTC.